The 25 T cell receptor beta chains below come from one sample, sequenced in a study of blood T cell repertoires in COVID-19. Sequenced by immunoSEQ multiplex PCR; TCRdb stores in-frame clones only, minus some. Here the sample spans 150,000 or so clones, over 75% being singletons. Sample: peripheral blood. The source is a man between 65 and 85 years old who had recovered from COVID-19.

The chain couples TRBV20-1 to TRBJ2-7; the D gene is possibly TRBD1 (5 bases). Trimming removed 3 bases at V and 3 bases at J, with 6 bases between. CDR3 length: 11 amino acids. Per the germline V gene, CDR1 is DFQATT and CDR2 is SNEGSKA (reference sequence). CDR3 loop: CSASRDYEQYF. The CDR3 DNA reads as TGCAGTGCTAGCAGGGACTACGAGCAGTACTTC.

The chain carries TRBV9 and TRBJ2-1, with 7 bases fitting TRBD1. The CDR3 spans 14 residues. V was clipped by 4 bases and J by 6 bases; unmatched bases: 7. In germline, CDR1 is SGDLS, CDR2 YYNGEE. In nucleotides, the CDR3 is TGTGCCAGCAGCTCGGGACAGCTCATCAATGAGCAGTTCTTC. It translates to CASSSGQLINEQFF.

Written as DNA, the CDR3 is TGTGCCAGCAGGTCAGGGGGCGCATCCCAGCCCCAGCATTTT. It encodes CASRSGGASQPQHF. The chain is built from TRBV28 and TRBJ1-5; TRBD1 matches at 8 bases. In germline, CDR1 is MDHEN, CDR2 SYDVKM. CDR3 size: 14 residues. Trimming removed 6 bases from V and 7 bases from J; junction bases left unmatched: 8.

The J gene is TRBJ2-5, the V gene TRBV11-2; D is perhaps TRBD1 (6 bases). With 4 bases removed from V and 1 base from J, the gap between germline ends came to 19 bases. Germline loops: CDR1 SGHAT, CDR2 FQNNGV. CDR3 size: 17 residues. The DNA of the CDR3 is TGTGCCAGCAGCTCCGGTCGGGGCAGGGGAAGCCAAGAGACCCAGTACTTC. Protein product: CASSSGRGRGSQETQYF.

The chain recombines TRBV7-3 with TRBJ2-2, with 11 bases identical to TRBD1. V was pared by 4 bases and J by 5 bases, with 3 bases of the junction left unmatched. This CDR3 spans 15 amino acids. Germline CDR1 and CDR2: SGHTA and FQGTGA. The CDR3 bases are TGTGCCAGCAGCTCCGGGACAGGGGGGACCGGGGAGCTGTTTTTT. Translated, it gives CASSSGTGGTGELFF.

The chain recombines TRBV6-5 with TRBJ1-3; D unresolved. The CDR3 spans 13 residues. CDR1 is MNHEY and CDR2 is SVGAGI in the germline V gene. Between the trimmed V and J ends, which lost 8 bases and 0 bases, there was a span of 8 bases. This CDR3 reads CASVDNSGNTIYF. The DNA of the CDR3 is TGTGCCAGCGTTGACAACTCTGGAAACACCATATATTTT.

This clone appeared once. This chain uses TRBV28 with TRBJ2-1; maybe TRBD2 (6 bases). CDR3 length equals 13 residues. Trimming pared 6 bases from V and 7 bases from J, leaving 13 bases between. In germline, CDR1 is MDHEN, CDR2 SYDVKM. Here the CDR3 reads CASSITGRNEQFF. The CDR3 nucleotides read TGTGCCAGCAGCATAACTGGGAGGAATGAGCAGTTCTTC.

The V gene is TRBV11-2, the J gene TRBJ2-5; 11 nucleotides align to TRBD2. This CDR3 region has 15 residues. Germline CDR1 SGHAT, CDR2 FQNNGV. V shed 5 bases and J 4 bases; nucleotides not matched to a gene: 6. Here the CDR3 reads CASSLGLAGRETQYF. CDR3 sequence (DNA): TGTGCCAGCAGCCTTGGACTAGCGGGTAGAGAGACCCAGTACTTC.

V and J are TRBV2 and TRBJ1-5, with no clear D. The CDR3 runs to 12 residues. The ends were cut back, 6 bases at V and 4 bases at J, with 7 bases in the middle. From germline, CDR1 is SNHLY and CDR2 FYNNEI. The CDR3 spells CASRRSNQPQHF. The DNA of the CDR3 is TGTGCCAGCAGGAGGTCAAATCAGCCCCAGCATTTT.

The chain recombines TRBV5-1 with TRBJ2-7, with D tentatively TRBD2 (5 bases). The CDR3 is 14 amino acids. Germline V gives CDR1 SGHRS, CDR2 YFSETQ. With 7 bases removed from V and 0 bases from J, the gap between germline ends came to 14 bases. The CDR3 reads CASGLLVGSYEQYF. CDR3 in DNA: TGCGCCAGCGGACTCTTGGTTGGCTCCTACGAGCAGTACTTC.

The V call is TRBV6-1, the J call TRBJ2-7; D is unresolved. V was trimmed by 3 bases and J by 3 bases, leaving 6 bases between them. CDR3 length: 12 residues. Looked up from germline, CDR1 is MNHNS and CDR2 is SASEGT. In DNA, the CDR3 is TGTGCCAGCAGTGATACGGTCTACGAGCAGTACTTC. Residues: CASSDTVYEQYF.

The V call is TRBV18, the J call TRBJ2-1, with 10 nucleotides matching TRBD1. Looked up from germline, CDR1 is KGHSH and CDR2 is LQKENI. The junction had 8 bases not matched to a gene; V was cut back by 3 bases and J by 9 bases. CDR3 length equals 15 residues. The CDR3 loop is CASSPPGQGYSEQFF. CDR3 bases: TGTGCCAGCTCACCCCCGGGACAGGGGTATTCTGAGCAGTTCTTC.

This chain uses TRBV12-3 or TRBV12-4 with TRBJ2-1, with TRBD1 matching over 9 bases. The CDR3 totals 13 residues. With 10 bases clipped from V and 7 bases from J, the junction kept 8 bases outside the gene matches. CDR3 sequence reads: CATGQGLRNEQFF. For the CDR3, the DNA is TGTGCCACCGGACAGGGGTTGAGAAATGAGCAGTTCTTC.

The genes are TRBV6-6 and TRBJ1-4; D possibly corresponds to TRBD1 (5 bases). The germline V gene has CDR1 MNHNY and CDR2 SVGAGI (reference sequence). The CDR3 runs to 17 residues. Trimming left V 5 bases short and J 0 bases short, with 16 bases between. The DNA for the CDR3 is TGTGCCAGCAGTCCCCGGGGGGGATTTGCAACTAATGAAAAACTGTTTTTT. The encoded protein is CASSPRGGFATNEKLFF.

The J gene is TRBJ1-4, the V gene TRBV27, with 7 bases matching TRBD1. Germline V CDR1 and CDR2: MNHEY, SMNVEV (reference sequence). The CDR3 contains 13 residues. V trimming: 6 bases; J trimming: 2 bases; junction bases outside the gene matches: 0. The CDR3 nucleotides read TGTGCCAGCAGGGGACAGACTAATGAAAAACTGTTTTTT. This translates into CASRGQTNEKLFF.

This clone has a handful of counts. The CDR3 DNA sequence: TGTGCCACCAGTGATTCAGCGGGCTTGTACGACGAGCAGTACTTC. This gives the protein CATSDSAGLYDEQYF. The J gene is TRBJ2-7, the V gene TRBV24-1; TRBD2 might be the D (6 bases). Germline CDR1 is KGHDR and CDR2 is SFDVKD. The CDR3 sequence is 15 residues long. With 2 bases removed from V and 5 bases from J, the gap between germline ends came to 15 bases.

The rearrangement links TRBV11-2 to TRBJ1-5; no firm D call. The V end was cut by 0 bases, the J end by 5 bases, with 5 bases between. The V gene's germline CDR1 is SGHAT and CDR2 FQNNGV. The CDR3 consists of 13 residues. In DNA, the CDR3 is TGTGCCAGCAGCTTAGATCTGTATCAGCCCCAGCATTTT. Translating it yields CASSLDLYQPQHF.

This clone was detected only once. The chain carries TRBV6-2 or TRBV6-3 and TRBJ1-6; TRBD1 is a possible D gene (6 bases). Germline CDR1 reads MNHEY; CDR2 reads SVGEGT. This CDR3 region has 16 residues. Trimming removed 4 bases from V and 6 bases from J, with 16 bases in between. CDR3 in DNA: TGTGCCAGCAGTTTACCCCTGCAGGGGCCTAATTCACCCCTCCACTTT. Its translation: CASSLPLQGPNSPLHF.

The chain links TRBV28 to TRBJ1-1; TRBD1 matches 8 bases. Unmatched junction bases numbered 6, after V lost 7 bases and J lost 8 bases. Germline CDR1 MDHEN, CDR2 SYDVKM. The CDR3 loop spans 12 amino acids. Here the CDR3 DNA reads TGTGCCAGCACCCACGGGGACAGGGAAGCTTTCTTT. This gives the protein CASTHGDREAFF.

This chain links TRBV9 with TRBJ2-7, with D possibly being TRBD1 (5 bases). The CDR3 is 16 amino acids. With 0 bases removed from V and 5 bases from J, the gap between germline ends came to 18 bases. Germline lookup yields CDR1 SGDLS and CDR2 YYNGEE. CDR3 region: CASSVAARAWLNEQYF. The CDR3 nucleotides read TGTGCCAGCAGCGTAGCGGCCAGGGCCTGGTTGAACGAGCAGTACTTC. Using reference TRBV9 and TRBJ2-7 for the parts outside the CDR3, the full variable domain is DSGVTQTPKHLITATGQRVTLRCSPRSGDLSVYWYQQSLDQGLQFLIQYYNGEERAKGNILERFSAQQFPDLHSELNLSSLELGDSALYFCASSVAARAWLNEQYFGPGTRLTVT.

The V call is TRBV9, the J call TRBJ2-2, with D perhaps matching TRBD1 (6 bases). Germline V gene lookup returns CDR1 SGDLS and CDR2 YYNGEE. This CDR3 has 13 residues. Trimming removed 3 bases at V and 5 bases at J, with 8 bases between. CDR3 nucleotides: TGTGCCAGCAGCGATGGACAGACCGGGGAGCTGTTTTTT. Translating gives CASSDGQTGELFF.

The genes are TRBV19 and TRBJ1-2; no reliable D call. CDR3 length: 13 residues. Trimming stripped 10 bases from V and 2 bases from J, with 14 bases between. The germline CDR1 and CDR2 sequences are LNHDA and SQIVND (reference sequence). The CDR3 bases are TGTGCCACTACCGGCGGGTCCAACTATGGCTACACCTTC. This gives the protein CATTGGSNYGYTF.

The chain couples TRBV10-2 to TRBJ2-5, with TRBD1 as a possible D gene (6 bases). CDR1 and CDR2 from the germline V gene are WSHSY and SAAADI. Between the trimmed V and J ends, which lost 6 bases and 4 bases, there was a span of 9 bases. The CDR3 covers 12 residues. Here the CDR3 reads CASRQGGETQYF. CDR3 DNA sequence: TGCGCCAGCAGACAGGGTGGAGAGACCCAGTACTTC.

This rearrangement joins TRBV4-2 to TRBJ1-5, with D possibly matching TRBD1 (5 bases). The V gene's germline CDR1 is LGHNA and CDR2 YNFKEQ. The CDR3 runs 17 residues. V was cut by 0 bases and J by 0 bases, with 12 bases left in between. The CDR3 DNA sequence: TGTGCCAGCAGCCAAGATTTTTGGGGCATTAGCAATCAGCCCCAGCATTTT. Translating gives CASSQDFWGISNQPQHF.

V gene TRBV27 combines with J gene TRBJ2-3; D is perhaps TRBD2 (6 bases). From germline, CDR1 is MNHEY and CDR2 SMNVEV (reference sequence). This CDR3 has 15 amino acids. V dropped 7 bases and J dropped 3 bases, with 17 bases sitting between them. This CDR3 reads CASTSNIGRTDTQYF. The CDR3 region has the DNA TGTGCCAGCACCTCCAACATCGGGAGAACAGATACGCAGTATTTT.